The 26 T cell receptor beta chains presented below share a single source sample, sequenced in a study of T-cell reconstitution after alpha-beta-depleted transplantation in children. Molecular barcoding with unique molecular identifiers was used for the TCRbeta library. TCRdb re-analysed the PCR reads in MiXCR, keeping a single row per CDR3 protein. This sample has roughly 490,000 distinct CDR3 sequences, with 10% to 12% found just once. The starting material was PBMCs, mostly from graft donor cells, obtained 180 days after TCRalphabeta/CD19-depleted stem cell transplant. These receptors all stem from a female patient aged 2 to 10 who had a stem cell transplant for aplastic anemia, so the T cells may come from the graft donor.

This clonotype was observed a handful of times. The V call is TRBV3-1, the J call TRBJ2-2, with TRBD2 matching 8 bases. Germline CDR1 and CDR2: LGHDT and YNNKEL (reference sequence). J was trimmed by 5 bases and V by 1 base; bases with no gene match: 9. The CDR3 loop spans 17 amino acids. This CDR3 is CASSQVGLGRGTGELFF. The CDR3 nucleotides are TGTGCCAGCAGCCAAGTGGGACTCGGGAGGGGTACCGGGGAGCTGTTTTTT.

This sequence joins TRBV20-1 and TRBJ2-7, with 9 bases that match TRBD1. After removal of 2 bases from V and 2 bases from J, the junction contained 7 bases not matched to a gene. CDR1 and CDR2 (germline): DFQATT, SNEGSKA (reference sequence). The CDR3 runs to 15 residues. The CDR3 protein is CSARPTGGPPYEQYF. In DNA, the CDR3 is TGCAGTGCTAGACCGACAGGGGGACCTCCCTACGAGCAGTACTTC.

The chain has TRBV19 and TRBJ2-5; 7 nucleotides align to TRBD2. There are 15 residues in the CDR3. Germline-derived CDR1 and CDR2 are LNHDA and SQIVND (reference sequence). Unmatched junction bases numbered 8, after V lost 2 bases and J lost 5 bases. For the CDR3, the DNA is TGTGCCAGTAGTATATCAGGCGGGAGTTGGGAGACCCAGTACTTC. This codes for CASSISGGSWETQYF.

The table lists this clonotype with a few counts. The chain links TRBV20-1 to TRBJ2-5, with a weak D call TRBD2 (5 bases). The CDR3 spans 15 residues. Between the trimmed V and J ends, which lost 0 bases and 1 base, there was a span of 12 bases. Germline V lookup: CDR1 DFQATT, CDR2 SNEGSKA (reference sequence). CDR3 loop: CSARDLAEAQETQYF. The CDR3 bases are TGCAGTGCTAGAGATCTGGCGGAGGCCCAAGAGACCCAGTACTTC.

The chain employs TRBV7-2 and TRBJ2-5, with unresolved D. The germline gives CDR1 SGHTA, CDR2 FQGNSA. The length of the CDR3 is 14 residues. Trimming cost V 0 bases and J 3 bases, with 8 bases left between them. CDR3 loop: CASSLAGSKETQYF. Here the CDR3 DNA reads TGTGCCAGCAGCTTAGCGGGTAGTAAAGAGACCCAGTACTTC.

The rearrangement joins TRBV28 to TRBJ2-7; 9 bases are a match to TRBD1. J gave up 2 bases and V 11 bases, and 16 bases lay outside the gene matches. Germline V gene data show CDR1 as MDHEN and CDR2 as SYDVKM. This CDR3 spans 16 amino acids. For the CDR3, the DNA is TGTGCCGGCCGAACTACCCGACAGGGGGTCCCCTACGAGCAGTACTTC. Translating it yields CAGRTTRQGVPYEQYF.

This chain links TRBV12-3 or TRBV12-4 with TRBJ2-1; perhaps D is TRBD1 or TRBD2 (5 bases each). V shed 4 bases and J shed 8 bases, with 24 bases lying between them. This CDR3 spans 17 amino acids. CDR3 in DNA: TGTGCCAGCAGTTCCGCGCCGGGACCCGCGCGTGGGGATGAGCAGTTCTTC. Amino acid sequence: CASSSAPGPARGDEQFF.

This clonotype was picked up a small number of times. The chain uses TRBV15 and TRBJ2-1; weak D call: TRBD2 (5 bases). Germline assignment: CDR1 LNHNV and CDR2 YYDKDF (reference sequence). The ends were cut back, 3 bases at V and 2 bases at J, with 14 bases in the middle. The CDR3 is 16 residues long. The CDR3 region is CATSRPSLAPYNEQFF. The CDR3 DNA is TGTGCCACCAGCAGGCCCTCGCTAGCACCCTACAATGAGCAGTTCTTC.

The CDR3 DNA reads as TGTGCCAGCAGCTCCGCGAGACTAGCGGGAGGGGGTGAGCAGTTCTTC. Its translation: CASSSARLAGGGEQFF. The chain employs TRBV11-2 and TRBJ2-1, with 14 bases matching TRBD2. J was trimmed by 9 bases and V by 4 bases; bases with no gene match: 8. CDR1 SGHAT and CDR2 FQNNGV come from the germline V gene. The CDR3 is 16 amino acids.

This chain uses TRBV10-2 with TRBJ1-4; possibly TRBD1 for D (5 bases). The CDR3 runs 15 residues. The V and J ends lost 6 bases and 5 bases respectively, with 16 bases between them. The germline gives CDR1 WSHSY, CDR2 SAAADI. CDR3 DNA sequence: TGCGCCAGCAGGCCCTCGGGGCCTAGCAATGAAAAACTGTTTTTT. Translation: CASRPSGPSNEKLFF.

In its sample, this clonotype was seen many times. V is TRBV3-1 and J is TRBJ2-1, with 7 bases that match TRBD2. Trimming at V came to 4 bases and at J to 6 bases, leaving 3 bases not matched to a gene. Germline loops: CDR1 LGHDT, CDR2 YNNKEL (reference sequence). CDR3 length: 13 residues. The CDR3 here is CASSRQRGNEQFF. CDR3 in DNA: TGTGCCAGCAGCCGACAGCGGGGCAATGAGCAGTTCTTC.

There are many counts of this clonotype. The chain recombines TRBV7-2 with TRBJ2-1; unclear D gene. Per the germline V gene, CDR1 is SGHTA and CDR2 is FQGNSA. The V end lost 5 bases, the J end lost 1 base, and 9 bases lay between the germline ends. The length of the CDR3 is 14 residues. For the CDR3, the DNA is TGTGCCAGCAGCAGACGGAGTTCCTACAATGAGCAGTTCTTC. Protein sequence: CASSRRSSYNEQFF.

A few counts support this clonotype. The chain employs TRBV28 and TRBJ2-2, with D possibly matching TRBD2 (6 bases). Germline lookup yields CDR1 MDHEN and CDR2 SYDVKM. There are 16 residues in the CDR3. The V end lost 1 base, the J end lost 4 bases, and 13 bases lay between the germline ends. CDR3 residues: CASSLSGDTGTGELFF. In DNA, the CDR3 is TGTGCCAGCAGTTTATCGGGAGACACCGGCACCGGGGAGCTGTTTTTT.

Details on this clonotype: Relative to the germline gene, one junction end is altered; a read error may explain this. This chain joins TRBV20-1 and TRBJ2-1, with 9 bases lining up with TRBD2. The germline V gene has CDR1 DFQATT and CDR2 SNEGSKA (reference sequence). CDR3 size: 16 residues. In DNA, the CDR3 is TGCAGTGCCGAGCAACTAGCGGGCACCTCCCACAATGAGCAGTTCTTC. Residues: CSAEQLAGTSHNEQFF.

The rearrangement links TRBV12-3 or TRBV12-4 to TRBJ2-3; TRBD1 agrees at 8 bases. This CDR3 comprises 15 residues. The V segment lost 8 bases and the J segment 2 bases; nucleotides outside the gene matches: 9. The CDR3 DNA follows: TGTGCCAGCGCCCCGACAGGGGCCTACACAGATACGCAGTATTTT. This gives the protein CASAPTGAYTDTQYF.

This clonotype has a handful of counts. V gene TRBV2 combines with J gene TRBJ1-1, with a possible D match to TRBD1 (5 bases). V was shortened by 3 bases and J by 4 bases, with 12 bases between the two germline ends. Germline-derived CDR1 and CDR2 are SNHLY and FYNNEI. This CDR3 is 14 amino acids long. CDR3 nucleotides: TGTGCCAGCAGTGAGCTAAGGGGCGGCACTGAAGCTTTCTTT. Its protein is CASSELRGGTEAFF.

V gene TRBV2 combines with J gene TRBJ1-1; the match to TRBD1 covers 7 bases. The CDR3 contains 14 residues. V lost 9 bases and J lost 7; bases outside the gene matches: 14. Germline V lookup: CDR1 SNHLY, CDR2 FYNNEI. In DNA form, the CDR3 reads TGTGCCAGTAAGGGGGCACCCCGGAAGGATGAAGCTTTCTTT. It encodes CASKGAPRKDEAFF.

In its sample, this clonotype was seen a few times. The V call is TRBV9, the J call TRBJ2-5, with TRBD1 matching over 7 bases. V was pared by 3 bases and J by 1 base, with 6 bases of the junction left unmatched. Germline V gene data show CDR1 as SGDLS and CDR2 as YYNGEE. This CDR3 comprises 15 residues. In nucleotides, the CDR3 is TGTGCCAGCAGCGCCCGGGACAGATTCCAAGAGACCCAGTACTTC. Its protein is CASSARDRFQETQYF.

This clonotype was counted at least ten times. The chain carries TRBV6-6 and TRBJ2-5; TRBD1 is a possible D gene (5 bases). The CDR3 has 13 amino acids. Germline CDR1 and CDR2: MNHNY and SVGAGI (reference sequence). V lost 6 bases to trimming and J lost 5 bases, with 13 bases between them. The CDR3 DNA reads TGTGCCAGCAGCCTCAGGGTGTGGGAGACCCAGTACTTC. This codes for CASSLRVWETQYF.

This clonotype occurred many times. J is TRBJ2-5 and V is TRBV12-3 or TRBV12-4, with unresolved D. The V and J ends lost 4 bases and 4 bases respectively, with 13 bases between them. This CDR3 has 14 amino acids. In DNA, the CDR3 is TGTGCCAGCAGTTACCCCTCAACGGGAGAGACCCAGTACTTC. Translation gives CASSYPSTGETQYF.

The chain employs TRBV7-9 and TRBJ1-5, with a tentative D call TRBD1 (5 bases). The V end was cut by 3 bases, the J end by 0 bases, with 15 bases between. Germline CDR1 is SEHNR and CDR2 is FQNEAQ (reference sequence). The CDR3 spans 17 residues. The CDR3 protein is CASSLGSGYDSNQPQHF. The CDR3 nucleotides read TGTGCCAGCAGCTTGGGGTCAGGGTACGATAGCAATCAGCCCCAGCATTTT.

The chain uses TRBV20-1 and TRBJ2-1; 7 nucleotides agree with TRBD2. The germline V gene has CDR1 DFQATT and CDR2 SNEGSKA (reference sequence). This CDR3 spans 12 amino acids. The ends lost 6 bases at V and 8 bases at J; junction bases unmatched: 7. This CDR3 reads CSAGEGLDEQFF. The CDR3 coding sequence is TGCAGTGCGGGGGAGGGACTCGATGAGCAGTTCTTC.

The chain joins TRBV12-3 or TRBV12-4 to TRBJ1-3; D is possibly TRBD1 (5 bases). There are 14 residues in the CDR3. The V end lost 7 bases, the J end lost 0 bases, and 10 bases lay between the germline ends. CDR3 residues: CASKTVRSGNTIYF. The CDR3, as DNA: TGTGCCAGCAAGACAGTCCGCTCTGGAAACACCATATATTTT.

The chain's CDR3 is CASSRWTGKGRDTGELFF. DNA of the CDR3: TGTGCCAGCAGCCGATGGACAGGGAAGGGACGGGACACCGGGGAGCTGTTTTTT. The gene calls are TRBV7-8 and TRBJ2-2; 8 bases align to TRBD1. This CDR3 is built from 18 residues. J gave up 3 bases and V 5 bases, and 14 bases lay outside the gene matches. Germline assignment: CDR1 SGHVS and CDR2 FQNEAQ.

This clonotype has more than one count but fewer than ten. The chain recombines TRBV27 with TRBJ2-6; no firm D call. The V end was cut by 5 bases, the J end by 2 bases, with 10 bases between. CDR3 length: 15 residues. Germline V gene lookup returns CDR1 MNHEY and CDR2 SMNVEV (reference sequence). In DNA form, the CDR3 reads TGTGCCAGCAGTACCCCCATGACTGGGGCCAACGTCCTGACTTTC. Amino acids: CASSTPMTGANVLTF. The full variable domain, its missing parts supplied by reference TRBV27 and TRBJ2-6, is EAQVTQNPRYLITVTGKKLTVTCSQNMNHEYMSWYRQDPGLGLRQIYYSMNVEVTDKGDVPEGYKVSRKEKRNFPLILESPSPNQTSLYFCASSTPMTGANVLTFGAGSRLTVL.

This clonotype appeared many times. This rearrangement joins TRBV29-1 to TRBJ1-1; no reliable D call. Trimming removed 4 bases at V and 4 bases at J, with 7 bases between. CDR1 is SQVTM and CDR2 is ANQGSEA in the germline V gene. The CDR3 consists of 11 residues. The CDR3 bases are TGCAGCGTTGGTCTGGGCACTGAAGCTTTCTTT. Residues: CSVGLGTEAFF.